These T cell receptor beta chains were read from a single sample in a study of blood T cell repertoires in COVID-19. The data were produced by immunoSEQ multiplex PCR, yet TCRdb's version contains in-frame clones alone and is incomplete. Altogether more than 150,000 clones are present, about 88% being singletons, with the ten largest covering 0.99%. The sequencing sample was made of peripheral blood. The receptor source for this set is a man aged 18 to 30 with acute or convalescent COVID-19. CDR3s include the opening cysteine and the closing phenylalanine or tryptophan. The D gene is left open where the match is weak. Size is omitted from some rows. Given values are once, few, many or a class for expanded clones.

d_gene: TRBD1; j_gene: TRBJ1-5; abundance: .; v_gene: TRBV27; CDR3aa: CASSLRGTGGSNQPQHF; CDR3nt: TGTGCCAGCAGTTTAAGAGGGACAGGGGGGAGCAATCAGCCCCAGCATTTT
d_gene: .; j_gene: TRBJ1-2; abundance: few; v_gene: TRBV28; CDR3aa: CASREIRDYGYTF; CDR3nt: TGTGCCAGCAGGGAGATTCGGGACTATGGCTACACCTTC
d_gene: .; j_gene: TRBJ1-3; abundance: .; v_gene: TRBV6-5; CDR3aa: CASTGSGNTIYF; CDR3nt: TGTGCCAGCACAGGTTCTGGAAACACCATATATTTT
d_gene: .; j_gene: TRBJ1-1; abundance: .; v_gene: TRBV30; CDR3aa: CAWSVSGSAAEAFF; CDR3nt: TGTGCCTGGAGTGTATCGGGGAGCGCGGCTGAAGCTTTCTTT
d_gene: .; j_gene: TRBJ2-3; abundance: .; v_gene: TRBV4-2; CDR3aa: CASSRQKGGDFTDTQYF; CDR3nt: TGTGCCAGCAGCCGGCAAAAGGGGGGGGATTTCACAGATACGCAGTATTTT
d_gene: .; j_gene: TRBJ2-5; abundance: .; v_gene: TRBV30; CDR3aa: CAWSQGSAAGAQYF; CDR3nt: TGTGCCTGGAGTCAAGGGTCAGCGGCCGGGGCCCAGTACTTC
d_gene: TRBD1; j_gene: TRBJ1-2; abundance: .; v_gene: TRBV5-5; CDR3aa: CASSTGDSSGGYTF; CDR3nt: TGTGCCAGCAGCACGGGGGACAGTTCTGGGGGCTACACCTTC
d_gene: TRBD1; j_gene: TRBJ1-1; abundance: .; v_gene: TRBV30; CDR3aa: CAWSPPGQGSTEAFF; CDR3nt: TGTGCCTGGAGTCCGCCTGGACAGGGTAGCACTGAAGCTTTCTTT
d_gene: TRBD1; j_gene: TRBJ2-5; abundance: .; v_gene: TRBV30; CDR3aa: CAWRIQGVKTQYF; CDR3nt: TGTGCCTGGAGGATACAGGGGGTAAAGACCCAGTACTTC
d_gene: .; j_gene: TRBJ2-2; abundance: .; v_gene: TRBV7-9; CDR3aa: CASSYAVQGNTGELFF; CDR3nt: TGTGCCAGCAGCTATGCCGTACAGGGCAATACCGGGGAGCTGTTTTTT
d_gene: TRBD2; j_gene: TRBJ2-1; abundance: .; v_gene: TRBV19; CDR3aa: CASSKGLAGGQDEQFF; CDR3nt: TGTGCCAGTAGTAAGGGACTAGCGGGGGGGCAAGATGAGCAGTTCTTC
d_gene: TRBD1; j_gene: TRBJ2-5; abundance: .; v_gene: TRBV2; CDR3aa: CASSETRDRANF; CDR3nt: TGTGCCAGCAGTGAAACACGGGACAGGGCCAACTTC
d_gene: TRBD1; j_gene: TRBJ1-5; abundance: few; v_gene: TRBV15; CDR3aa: CATSREQGASQPQHF; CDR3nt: TGTGCCACCAGCAGAGAACAGGGGGCGAGTCAGCCCCAGCATTTT
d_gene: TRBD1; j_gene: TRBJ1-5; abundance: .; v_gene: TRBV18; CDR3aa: CASSRGTGGGQPQHF; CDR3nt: TGTGCCAGCTCGCGCGGGACAGGGGGAGGTCAGCCCCAGCATTTT
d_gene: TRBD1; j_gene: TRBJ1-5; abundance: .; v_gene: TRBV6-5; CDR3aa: CASSRDRVQPQHF; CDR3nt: TGTGCCAGCAGTAGGGACAGGGTACAGCCCCAGCATTTT
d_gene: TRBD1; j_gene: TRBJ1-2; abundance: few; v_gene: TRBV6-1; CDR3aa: CASSEARQGYIILNYGYTF; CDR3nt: TGTGCCAGCAGTGAAGCGCGACAGGGTTATATAATACTTAACTATGGCTACACCTTC
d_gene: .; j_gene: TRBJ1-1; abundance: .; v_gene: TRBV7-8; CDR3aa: CASSLRTEVSNTEAFF; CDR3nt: TGTGCCAGCAGCTTAAGAACAGAAGTGTCGAACACTGAAGCTTTCTTT
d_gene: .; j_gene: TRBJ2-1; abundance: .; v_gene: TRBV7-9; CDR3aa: CASSSLWGDEQFF; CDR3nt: TGTGCCAGCAGCTCCCTTTGGGGGGATGAGCAGTTCTTC
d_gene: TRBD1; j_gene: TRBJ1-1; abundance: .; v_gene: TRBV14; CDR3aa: CASSQEINRGTEAFF; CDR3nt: TGTGCCAGCAGCCAAGAGATCAACAGGGGTACTGAAGCTTTCTTT
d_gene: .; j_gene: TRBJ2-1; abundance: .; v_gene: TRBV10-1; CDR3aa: CASSDLDKGAFYNEQFF; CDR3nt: TGCGCCAGCAGTGATCTGGACAAAGGGGCATTTTACAATGAGCAGTTCTTC
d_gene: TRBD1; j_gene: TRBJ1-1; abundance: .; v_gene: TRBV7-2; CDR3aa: CASSTQSGTGEAFF; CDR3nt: TGTGCCAGCAGCACCCAATCCGGGACAGGTGAAGCTTTCTTT
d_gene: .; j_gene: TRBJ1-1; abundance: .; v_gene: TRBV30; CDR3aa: CAWLRQVRGTEAFF; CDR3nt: TGTGCCTGGCTGAGACAGGTACGTGGGACTGAAGCTTTCTTT
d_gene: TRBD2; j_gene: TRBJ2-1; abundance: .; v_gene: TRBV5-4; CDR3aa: CASSNRGGDYNEQFF; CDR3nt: TGTGCCAGCAGTAACCGGGGGGGAGACTACAATGAGCAGTTCTTC
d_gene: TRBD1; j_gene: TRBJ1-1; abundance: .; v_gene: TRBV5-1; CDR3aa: CASSDQPRQGGTEAFF; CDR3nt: TGCGCCAGCAGCGATCAACCACGGCAGGGGGGCACTGAAGCTTTCTTT
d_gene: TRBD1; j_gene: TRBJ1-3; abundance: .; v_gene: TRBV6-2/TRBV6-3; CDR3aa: CASSYATGTGNTIYF; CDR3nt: TGTGCCAGCAGTTACGCGACAGGGACTGGAAACACCATATATTTT
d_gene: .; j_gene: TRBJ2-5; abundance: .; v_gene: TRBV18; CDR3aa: CASSQPGTPQETQYF; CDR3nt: TGTGCCAGCTCACAACCCGGGACACCCCAAGAGACCCAGTACTTC
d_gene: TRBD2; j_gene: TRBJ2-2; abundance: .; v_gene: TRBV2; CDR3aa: CASSERAGAGELFF; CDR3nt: TGTGCCAGCAGTGAACGAGCGGGGGCCGGGGAGCTGTTTTTT
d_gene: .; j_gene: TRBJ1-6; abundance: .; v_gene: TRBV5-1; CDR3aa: CASSLAEGYNSPLHF; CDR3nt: TGCGCCAGCAGCTTGGCCGAGGGTTATAATTCACCCCTCCACTTT